The rows below give T cell receptor beta chains drawn from one sample of a study of shared clonotypes between healthy human individuals. The assay was immunoSEQ multiplex PCR, and TCRdb's table has in-frame clones only and misses some. Of under 200,000 clones in the sample, about 93% are singletons; the top ten hold roughly 0.07%. Sequenced material: naive CD4+ T cells sorted from blood. These receptors were collected from a young woman in good health. CDR3s include the opening cysteine and the closing phenylalanine or tryptophan. A D gene is named only where the DNA matches it firmly. Some rows have no size entry. The others give once, few or many, or a class for an expanded clone.

D | size | length | J | V | CDR3 | DNA
- | - | 13 | TRBJ1-4 | TRBV4-1 | CASSRGLFEKLFF | TGCGCCAGCAGCCGAGGACTCTTTGAAAAACTGTTTTTT
- | - | 12 | TRBJ1-2 | TRBV6-5 | CASRPSGHGYTF | TGTGCCAGCAGGCCCTCCGGGCACGGCTACACCTTC
TRBD2 | - | 15 | TRBJ2-7 | TRBV7-9 | CASSSRGGATYEQYF | TGTGCCAGCAGCTCGAGGGGAGGGGCGACCTACGAGCAGTACTTC
- | - | 15 | TRBJ1-2 | TRBV10-2 | CASSESSRVLGGYTF | TGCGCCAGCAGTGAGTCGAGTCGGGTTTTGGGTGGCTACACCTTC
- | - | 11 | TRBJ1-1 | TRBV7-9 | CASSRGAEAFF | TGTGCCAGCAGCCGAGGGGCTGAAGCTTTCTTT
TRBD2 | - | 14 | TRBJ2-7 | TRBV6-5 | CASSRGTMWYEQYF | TGTGCCAGCAGCCGCGGGACTATGTGGTACGAGCAGTACTTC
- | - | 13 | TRBJ2-1 | TRBV6-1 | CASSDAGRNEQFF | TGTGCCAGCAGTGACGCGGGGCGAAATGAGCAGTTCTTC
- | - | 12 | TRBJ1-1 | TRBV28 | CASSSGFGEAFF | TGTGCCAGCAGTTCCGGGTTTGGTGAAGCTTTCTTT
- | - | 17 | TRBJ2-3 | TRBV5-1 | CASSGRNRVENTDTQYF | TGCGCCAGCAGCGGACGAAACAGGGTGGAGAACACAGATACGCAGTATTTT
TRBD1 | - | 14 | TRBJ2-5 | TRBV5-1 | CASSFSGGQETQYF | TGCGCCAGCAGCTTTTCAGGGGGCCAAGAGACCCAGTACTTC
- | - | 14 | TRBJ2-6 | TRBV2 | CASTKTTGANVLTF | TGTGCCAGCACAAAAACGACTGGGGCCAACGTCCTGACTTTC
- | - | 13 | TRBJ1-3 | TRBV30 | CAWDRDSGNTIYF | TGTGCCTGGGATAGGGATTCTGGAAACACCATATATTTT
- | - | 12 | TRBJ1-6 | TRBV28 | CASSPRGGTIHF | TGTGCCAGCAGTCCCAGGGGTGGGACAATCCACTTT
- | - | 15 | TRBJ2-1 | TRBV7-2 | CASSLGSSNYNEQFF | TGTGCCAGCAGCCTAGGGTCTAGTAACTACAATGAGCAGTTCTTC
- | - | 14 | TRBJ1-4 | TRBV27 | CASSLARDGEKLFF | TGTGCCAGCAGTTTAGCCAGGGATGGGGAAAAACTGTTTTTT
TRBD1 | - | 15 | TRBJ1-6 | TRBV27 | CASSLVDRGNSPLHF | TGTGCCAGCAGTTTAGTTGACAGGGGAAATTCACCCCTCCACTTT
TRBD2 | - | 16 | TRBJ2-7 | TRBV7-2 | CASSLGGGSGTYEQYF | TGTGCCAGCAGCTTAGGGGGGGGTAGCGGGACGTACGAGCAGTACTTC
TRBD2 | once | 14 | TRBJ2-7 | TRBV5-1 | CASSQRGGANEQYF | TGCGCCAGCAGCCAGCGGGGGGGAGCCAACGAGCAGTACTTC